The 13 T cell receptor beta chains below all came from one sample that was sequenced in a study of T cell repertoires in cytomegalovirus infection. TCRdb passed the reads through MiXCR, listing each CDR3 protein once. The sample includes 450,000 to 600,000 distinct CDR3 sequences, under 55% of them seen just once. Antigen specificity for these receptors is unknown. The material sequenced was cultured PBMCs, taken from culture after CMV antigen stimulation. These receptors all stem from a human donor in good health (CMV status not recorded). Some clones in this sample may be carry-over from other donors' samples.

This chain links TRBV2 with TRBJ2-5, with D tentatively TRBD1 or TRBD2 (6 bases each). Deletions cut 6 bases from V and 5 bases from J, with 16 bases between. Germline V lookup: CDR1 SNHLY, CDR2 FYNNEI. This CDR3 region has 14 residues. CDR3 amino acids: CASSRVGGQETQYF. The CDR3 DNA follows: TGTGCCAGCAGCCGCGTCGGGGGCCAGGAGACCCAGTACTTC.

The gene calls are TRBV7-8 and TRBJ1-1; D not resolved. Trimming cost V 2 bases and J 5 bases, with 15 bases left between them. There are 15 residues in the CDR3. Germline V CDR1 and CDR2: SGHVS, FQNEAQ. The CDR3 sequence: CASSLSPGRRTEAFF. Here the CDR3 DNA reads TGTGCCAGCAGCTTATCCCCGGGGAGGAGGACTGAAGCTTTCTTT.

This clonotype was detected only a few times. The chain links TRBV5-4 to TRBJ2-1; the match to TRBD2 covers 13 bases. The CDR3 length is 15 residues. V shed 5 bases and J 8 bases; nucleotides not matched to a gene: 7. Germline lookup yields CDR1 SGHNT and CDR2 YYREEE (reference sequence). The DNA for the CDR3 is TGTGCCAGCAGGTCCGGGACTAGCGGGGTTGATGAGCAGTTCTTC. Residues: CASRSGTSGVDEQFF.

About this clonotype itself: Germline and junction disagree at one end, which may indicate a read error. This rearrangement joins TRBV11-2 to TRBJ2-1; 11 bases agree with TRBD2. Germline lookup yields CDR1 SGHAT and CDR2 FQNNGV. The CDR3 has 15 residues. The CDR3 sequence: CAGSLGVSGRASRFF. The CDR3 DNA reads as TGTGCCGGCAGCTTAGGGGTTAGCGGGAGGGCCAGTCGGTTCTTC.

This clonotype appeared once. The chain is built from TRBV6-6 and TRBJ1-2; D possibly corresponds to TRBD1 (5 bases). The germline CDR1 and CDR2 sequences are MNHNY and SVGAGI (reference sequence). The germline V and J ends were trimmed by 2 bases and 5 bases, with 21 bases remaining between them. This CDR3 has 17 amino acids. In DNA, the CDR3 is TGTGCCAGCAGTTACCCTGGGACCACCCGCCGGGGATATGGCTACACCTTC. Translated: CASSYPGTTRRGYGYTF.

This clonotype was counted between two and nine times. The V gene is TRBV7-2, the J gene TRBJ2-7, with 9 bases aligning to TRBD1. CDR3 length: 14 residues. Germline V lookup: CDR1 SGHTA, CDR2 FQGNSA. V was pared by 6 bases and J by 5 bases, with 8 bases of the junction left unmatched. DNA for the CDR3: TGTGCCAGCAGTCCCGGGACAGGGTACGACGAGCAGTACTTC. Amino acid sequence: CASSPGTGYDEQYF.

This clonotype came up a few times. The chain couples TRBV5-1 to TRBJ2-2, with D perhaps matching TRBD2 (6 bases). The CDR3 totals 13 residues. With 3 bases removed from V and 7 bases from J, the gap between germline ends came to 10 bases. The germline V gene encodes CDR1 SGHRS and CDR2 YFSETQ. CDR3: CASSSGELGELFF. The CDR3, as DNA: TGCGCCAGCAGCTCGGGAGAGCTCGGGGAGCTGTTTTTT.

This clonotype was seen a few times. The rearrangement links TRBV12-3 or TRBV12-4 to TRBJ2-7; possible D gene TRBD2, 5 bases. This CDR3 contains 16 residues. With 6 bases removed from V and 1 base from J, the gap between germline ends came to 19 bases. This CDR3 is CASSPRGFRSSYEQYF. As DNA, the CDR3 is TGTGCCAGCAGCCCCCGCGGGTTCCGTTCGTCCTACGAGCAGTACTTC.

This clonotype was counted a few times. J is TRBJ1-2 and V is TRBV7-2, with TRBD1 matching over 7 bases. The CDR3 extends over 15 amino acids. V lost 0 bases to trimming and J lost 5 bases; unmatched junction nucleotides: 6. CDR1 SGHTA and CDR2 FQGNSA come from the germline V gene. CDR3 sequence: CASSLAGSGGYGYTF. In nucleotides, the CDR3 is TGTGCCAGCAGCTTAGCGGGTTCAGGGGGGTATGGCTACACCTTC.

The CDR3 protein is CASSLVERVQETQYF. CDR3 nucleotides: TGTGCCAGCAGCTTAGTAGAGCGGGTCCAAGAGACCCAGTACTTC. The chain recombines TRBV7-6 with TRBJ2-5; maybe TRBD2 (6 bases). The germline V and J ends were trimmed by 1 base and 1 base, with 10 bases remaining between them. The CDR3 spans 15 residues. From germline, CDR1 is SGHVS and CDR2 FNYEAQ.

This clonotype was detected ten times or more. The gene calls are TRBV7-2 and TRBJ1-1; D gene unclear. V lost 3 bases and J lost 3, with 11 bases in between. Per the germline V gene, CDR1 is SGHTA and CDR2 is FQGNSA. The CDR3 loop spans 14 amino acids. Here the CDR3 DNA reads TGTGCCAGCAGCTTTCAAGGTCTGGACACTGAAGCTTTCTTT. It translates to CASSFQGLDTEAFF.

The V gene is TRBV20-1, the J gene TRBJ2-3, with a weak D call TRBD2 (6 bases). In germline, CDR1 is DFQATT, CDR2 SNEGSKA (reference sequence). There are 14 residues in the CDR3. Between the trimmed V and J ends, which lost 0 bases and 7 bases, there was a span of 14 bases. The CDR3 DNA sequence: TGCAGTGCTAGAGATCTGGACTACCGGAATACGCAGTATTTT. Translation: CSARDLDYRNTQYF.

This chain connects TRBV5-1 to TRBJ1-3; D is uncertain. The CDR3 has 17 residues. Per germline, CDR1 SGHRS and CDR2 YFSETQ. Between the trimmed V and J ends, which lost 4 bases and 1 base, there was a span of 18 bases. The CDR3 protein is CASSKTVGVGSGNTIYF. The CDR3, as DNA: TGCGCCAGCAGCAAAACCGTCGGTGTAGGGTCTGGAAACACCATATATTTT.